The 23 T cell receptor beta chains listed next were all sequenced from one sample in a study of blood T cells in healthy people across ages. A sample-barcoded 5' primer and a J-beta primer mix were used in a second PCR of roughly 7 to 12 cycles. A single record per CDR3 protein comes from TCRdb applying MiXCR to the 5' RACE reads. The sample contains about a million distinct CDR3 sequences, about 48% of which appear only once. The sample taken for sequencing was blood. All receptors derive from a man between 25 and 39 years old in good health.

The rearrangement links TRBV2 to TRBJ1-6, with 9 nucleotides matching TRBD1. The V gene's germline CDR1 is SNHLY and CDR2 FYNNEI. This CDR3 has 12 amino acids. V lost 7 bases and J lost 13; bases outside the gene matches: 5. The CDR3 loop is CASTVDRGPLHF. DNA of the CDR3: TGTGCCAGCACTGTGGACAGGGGCCCCCTCCACTTT.

This rearrangement joins TRBV20-1 to TRBJ2-5; perhaps TRBD2 as D (7 bases). The CDR3 spans 15 residues. Germline V CDR1 and CDR2: DFQATT, SNEGSKA (reference sequence). Trimming took off 3 bases at V and 2 bases at J, with 16 bases between the two ends. CDR3 nucleotides: TGCAGTGCTAGGACCCTCGGGGGGCTTCAAGAGACCCAGTACTTC. Protein: CSARTLGGLQETQYF.

This clonotype was seen more than once but under ten times. The chain links TRBV12-3 or TRBV12-4 to TRBJ2-2; D not certain. CDR3 length equals 14 residues. The V gene lost 0 bases and the J gene lost 5 bases, with 7 bases spanning the gap. DNA for the CDR3: TGTGCCAGCAGTTTAGCGGTCCTAACCGGGGAGCTGTTTTTT. Translation: CASSLAVLTGELFF.

Here the CDR3 reads CASSPLLGQPQHF. The CDR3 nucleotides read TGTGCCAGCAGCCCATTACTAGGGCAGCCCCAGCATTTT. This chain joins TRBV7-2 and TRBJ1-5; D is unresolved. CDR1 and CDR2 from the germline V gene are SGHTA and FQGNSA. The CDR3 is 13 amino acids. Between the trimmed V and J ends, which lost 5 bases and 7 bases, there was a span of 12 bases. Combining the CDR3 with reference TRBV7-2 and TRBJ1-5 gives the whole variable domain GAGVSQSPSNKVTEKGKDVELRCDPISGHTALYWYRQSLGQGLEFLIYFQGNSAPDKSGLPSDRFSAERTGGSVSTLTIQRTQQEDSAVYLCASSPLLGQPQHFGDGTRLSIL.

The chain recombines TRBV4-1 with TRBJ1-1; no definite D call. With 1 base removed from V and 0 bases from J, the gap between germline ends came to 9 bases. This CDR3 has 15 amino acids. Germline assignment: CDR1 MGHRA and CDR2 YSYEKL. The CDR3 loop is CASSQGAALNTEAFF. In nucleotides, the CDR3 is TGCGCCAGCAGCCAAGGGGCCGCCTTGAACACTGAAGCTTTCTTT.

The V gene is TRBV12-3 or TRBV12-4, the J gene TRBJ1-2; the D is unclear. This CDR3 spans 12 amino acids. V was cut by 5 bases and J by 2 bases, with 6 bases left in between. In nucleotides, the CDR3 is TGTGCCAGCAGTAATTCAAACTATGGCTACACCTTC. Residues: CASSNSNYGYTF.

This clonotype is a singleton in its sample. This chain connects TRBV2 to TRBJ1-4, with TRBD1 matching over 7 bases. The CDR3 is 15 residues long. The ends lost 5 bases at V and 9 bases at J; junction bases unmatched: 12. In germline, CDR1 is SNHLY, CDR2 FYNNEI. CDR3 bases: TGTGCCAGCAGTTCTAACAGGGGAGAGAGGAAAAAACTGTTTTTT. It encodes CASSSNRGERKKLFF.

The chain joins TRBV4-1 to TRBJ2-4; possibly TRBD2 for D (7 bases). The CDR3 has 16 residues. Germline values: CDR1 MGHRA, CDR2 YSYEKL. Trimming pared 5 bases from V and 8 bases from J, leaving 22 bases between. For the CDR3, the DNA is TGCGCCAGCAGCGAAAAAGGGGGGGCAGCAAGGGACATTCAGTACTTC. Amino acid sequence: CASSEKGGAARDIQYF.

This chain connects TRBV11-3 to TRBJ2-1, with 11 bases matching TRBD2. Germline CDR1 SGHNT, CDR2 YENEEA. The CDR3 runs to 13 residues. The ends lost 4 bases at V and 13 bases at J; junction bases unmatched: 6. The chain's CDR3 is CASSCRLAGRQFF. The CDR3 DNA reads as TGTGCCAGCAGCTGCAGACTAGCGGGGAGACAGTTCTTC.

This clonotype was seen a handful of times. The V and J genes are TRBV3-1 and TRBJ2-7; D uncertain. This CDR3 comprises 14 residues. Germline values: CDR1 LGHDT, CDR2 YNNKEL (reference sequence). The V gene lost 1 base and the J gene lost 2 bases, with 9 bases spanning the gap. CDR3 sequence: CASSQGSQTYEQYF. For the CDR3, the DNA is TGTGCCAGCAGCCAAGGCTCTCAGACCTACGAGCAGTACTTC.

Comment on this clonotype: At one end, the junction sequence differs from germline, possibly due to a read error. This chain links TRBV20-1 with TRBJ1-4, with TRBD1 identical over 11 bases. The CDR3 totals 14 residues. Germline V CDR1 and CDR2: DFQATT, SNEGSKA (reference sequence). The DNA for the CDR3 is TGCAATGCTATTCCAGGGACAGGGGGTGAAAAACTGTTTTTT. Translated: CNAIPGTGGEKLFF.

The J gene is TRBJ2-1, the V gene TRBV12-3 or TRBV12-4, with a weak D call TRBD2 (7 bases). V lost 8 bases to trimming and J lost 9 bases, with 23 bases between them. The CDR3 is 15 amino acids. In nucleotides, the CDR3 is TGTGCCAGCTCTCCGCCTGGGGGGGGCCGTAGTGAGCAGTTCTTC. Protein sequence: CASSPPGGGRSEQFF.

The chain uses TRBV25-1 and TRBJ1-2, with 7 positions matching TRBD1. V lost 6 bases and J lost 3; bases outside the gene matches: 7. The CDR3 length is 14 residues. Germline lookup yields CDR1 MGHDK and CDR2 SYGVNS. As DNA, the CDR3 is TGTGCCAGCAGGGGAACAGGGGAGGACTATGGCTACACCTTC. Protein sequence: CASRGTGEDYGYTF.

The chain is built from TRBV4-3 and TRBJ2-1; weak D call: TRBD1 (8 bases). This CDR3 is built from 16 residues. Germline V gene sequence: CDR1 LGHNA, CDR2 YSLEER. Trimming pared 0 bases from V and 3 bases from J, leaving 12 bases between. The CDR3, as DNA: TGCGCCAGCAGCCAAGACGGGGGGACAGGCTACAATGAGCAGTTCTTC. It encodes CASSQDGGTGYNEQFF.

The CDR3 region has the DNA TGTGCCATCAGTGGGGGACAGTCAAAGGGGTACGAGCAGTACTTC. Its protein is CAISGGQSKGYEQYF. The rearrangement links TRBV10-3 to TRBJ2-4; TRBD1 matches 7 bases. TRBJ2-7 explains the end of the DNA better; the J call may be wrong. Germline V gene lookup returns CDR1 ENHRY and CDR2 SYGVKD. This CDR3 has 15 amino acids.

The chain has TRBV20-1 and TRBJ1-2; D is ambiguous. Per germline, CDR1 DFQATT and CDR2 SNEGSKA (reference sequence). Between the trimmed V and J ends, which lost 3 bases and 8 bases, there was a span of 13 bases. CDR3 size: 12 residues. The CDR3 DNA reads TGCAGTGCTAGCTTACTCCGGGCGGGCTACACCTTC. As protein: CSASLLRAGYTF.

The J gene is TRBJ1-1, the V gene TRBV7-9; D gene uncertain. CDR1 is SEHNR and CDR2 is FQNEAQ in the germline V gene (reference sequence). The CDR3 length is 12 residues. Trimming shortened V by 3 bases and J by 11 bases, and 13 bases separated the two germline ends. CDR3 DNA sequence: TGTGCCAGCAGCTTGCTCCAGCGCGAGGCTTTCTTT. Amino acids: CASSLLQREAFF.

The rearrangement joins TRBV5-1 to TRBJ2-7; 10 positions match TRBD1. This CDR3 contains 16 residues. The junction had 9 bases not matched to a gene; V was cut back by 4 bases and J by 2 bases. Germline V gives CDR1 SGHRS, CDR2 YFSETQ. CDR3 sequence reads: CASSLWAGTGAYEQYF. CDR3 in DNA: TGCGCCAGCAGCCTTTGGGCCGGGACAGGGGCCTACGAGCAGTACTTC.

DNA for the CDR3: TGCAGTGCTCAACACGCAGGGGCCAATGAGCAGTTCTTC. Translation gives CSAQHAGANEQFF. The genes are TRBV20-1 and TRBJ2-1, with D possibly TRBD1 on 6 matching bases. The V end was cut by 5 bases, the J end by 6 bases, with 14 bases between. Germline V lookup: CDR1 DFQATT, CDR2 SNEGSKA (reference sequence). The CDR3 loop spans 13 amino acids.

This clonotype was counted between two and nine times. The chain links TRBV27 to TRBJ2-7, with D possibly being TRBD1 or TRBD2 (5 bases each). In germline, CDR1 is MNHEY, CDR2 SMNVEV (reference sequence). CDR3 length: 12 residues. The V end was cut by 5 bases, the J end by 6 bases, with 11 bases between. The CDR3 is CASSHPGAEQYF. CDR3 bases: TGTGCCAGCAGTCACCCCGGGGCCGAGCAGTACTTC.

The V call is TRBV20-1, the J call TRBJ2-3, with 9 bases fitting TRBD2. V shed 6 bases and J 7 bases; nucleotides not matched to a gene: 17. The CDR3 contains 16 residues. The germline gives CDR1 DFQATT, CDR2 SNEGSKA (reference sequence). Here the CDR3 reads CSARIGSGLATYTQYF. The CDR3 coding sequence is TGCAGTGCCCGAATTGGGAGCGGACTAGCGACCTATACGCAGTATTTT.

V is TRBV7-2 and J is TRBJ2-1, with a tentative D call TRBD2 (5 bases). The DNA matches TRBJ2-7 better at its end, which makes the J call doubtful. The V gene's germline CDR1 is SGHTA and CDR2 FQGNSA. The CDR3 consists of 15 residues. The CDR3 bases are TGTGCCAGCAGCTTCGCAGCTAGCTCCTACAATAAGCAGTACTTC. Translating gives CASSFAASSYNKQYF.

The V and J genes are TRBV27 and TRBJ2-1; a weak D match, TRBD1 (6 bases). V was cut by 9 bases and J by 7 bases, with 16 bases left in between. The CDR3 is made up of 13 amino acids. From germline, CDR1 is MNHEY and CDR2 SMNVEV (reference sequence). CDR3 region: CASQGNGLNEQFF. The CDR3 region has the DNA TGTGCCAGTCAGGGGAATGGATTAAATGAGCAGTTCTTC.